These 13 T cell receptor beta chains came from one sample sequenced in a study of radiotherapy plus CTLA-4 blockade in lung cancer. The repertoire was sequenced with immunoSEQ multiplex PCR; TCRdb's copy has only in-frame clones and lacks some. Altogether tens of thousands of clones are present, roughly 81% being singletons, with the ten largest covering around 4.8%. The material was peripheral blood, obtained from a patient treated with radiotherapy plus ipilimumab. All receptors derive from a human donor with non-small cell lung cancer whose response to radiotherapy plus ipilimumab could not be evaluated.

The gene calls are TRBV18 and TRBJ2-4; 15 bases fit TRBD2. The CDR3 runs 18 residues. Unmatched junction bases numbered 10, after V lost 3 bases and J lost 7 bases. Germline-derived CDR1 and CDR2 are KGHSH and LQKENI. The CDR3 spells CASSPGRGLAGGDNIQYF. The CDR3 DNA follows: TGTGCCAGCTCACCGGGGAGAGGACTAGCGGGAGGGGACAACATTCAGTACTTC. Full variable domain (outside the CDR3, taken from reference TRBV18 and TRBJ2-4): NAGVMQNPRHLVRRRGQEARLRCSPMKGHSHVYWYRQLPEEGLKFMVYLQKENIIDESGMPKERFSAEFPKEGPSILRIQQVVRGDSAAYFCASSPGRGLAGGDNIQYFGAGTRLSVL.

DNA of the CDR3: TGCGCCAGCAGCTTGGCCCGCGGAGTAGGTAATGAGCAGTTCTTC. Translating it yields CASSLARGVGNEQFF. V is TRBV5-1 and J is TRBJ2-1; D ambiguous. Germline CDR1 and CDR2: SGHRS and YFSETQ. This CDR3 has 15 amino acids. With 0 bases removed from V and 7 bases from J, the gap between germline ends came to 14 bases.

This clone was found a few times. V and J are TRBV29-1 and TRBJ2-1; 7 nucleotides agree with TRBD1. This CDR3 region has 13 residues. The junction had 1 base not matched to a gene; V was cut back by 3 bases and J by 2 bases. Germline assignment: CDR1 SQVTM and CDR2 ANQGSEA. The CDR3 spells CSVDGTAYNEQFF. Here the CDR3 DNA reads TGCAGCGTTGACGGGACAGCCTACAATGAGCAGTTCTTC.

J is TRBJ1-2 and V is TRBV19; 7 bases align to TRBD1. CDR1 LNHDA and CDR2 SQIVND come from the germline V gene (reference sequence). Losses at the gene ends were 3 bases for V and 1 base for J; bases not matched to a gene: 5. The CDR3 spans 15 residues. The CDR3, as DNA: TGTGCCAGTAGTATCGGTCAGGGGGGTAACTATGGCTACACCTTC. This gives the protein CASSIGQGGNYGYTF. Full variable domain (outside the CDR3, taken from reference TRBV19 and TRBJ1-2): DGGITQSPKYLFRKEGQNVTLSCEQNLNHDAMYWYRQDPGQGLRLIYYSQIVNDFQKGDIAEGYSVSREKKESFPLTVTSAQKNPTAFYLCASSIGQGGNYGYTFGSGTRLTVV.

This clone was seen once. The chain uses TRBV27 and TRBJ2-2, with TRBD2 matching over 7 bases. Germline-derived CDR1 and CDR2 are MNHEY and SMNVEV (reference sequence). V lost 1 base and J lost 2; bases outside the gene matches: 13. The CDR3 totals 19 residues. DNA for the CDR3: TGTGCCAGCAGTTTATACTTCGGTGGGGAGGGGCTTAACACCGGGGAGCTGTTTTTT. Translation: CASSLYFGGEGLNTGELFF.

The chain employs TRBV5-1 and TRBJ2-1; D remains ambiguous. Trimming removed 4 bases from V and 0 bases from J, with 14 bases in between. CDR1 is SGHRS and CDR2 is YFSETQ in the germline V gene. This CDR3 is 16 amino acids long. CDR3 sequence reads: CASSAISLSSYNEQFF. The DNA of the CDR3 is TGCGCCAGCAGCGCCATTTCGTTGAGCTCCTACAATGAGCAGTTCTTC.

The V and J genes are TRBV2 and TRBJ2-3, with 7 nucleotides matching TRBD2. CDR1 is SNHLY and CDR2 is FYNNEI in the germline V gene. This CDR3 has 15 residues. V shed 5 bases and J 3 bases; nucleotides not matched to a gene: 8. CDR3 protein: CASSPMLADTDTQYF. As DNA, the CDR3 is TGTGCCAGCAGTCCGATGCTAGCGGATACAGATACGCAGTATTTT.

The chain has TRBV7-2 and TRBJ2-5; D remains unclear. The germline CDR1 and CDR2 sequences are SGHTA and FQGNSA. This CDR3 is 13 amino acids long. V was shortened by 4 bases and J by 2 bases, with 8 bases between the two germline ends. The chain's CDR3 is CASSSRVQETQYF. The CDR3 nucleotides read TGTGCCAGCAGCTCCCGGGTTCAAGAGACCCAGTACTTC.

This chain uses TRBV19 with TRBJ1-1; a possible D gene is TRBD1 (6 bases). V gave up 4 bases and J gave up 3 bases, with 12 bases separating them. CDR1 is LNHDA and CDR2 is SQIVND in the germline V gene (reference sequence). CDR3 length equals 14 residues. The CDR3 region is CASSKPGHHTEAFF. The DNA for the CDR3 is TGTGCCAGTAGTAAACCGGGACACCACACTGAAGCTTTCTTT.

The rearrangement joins TRBV28 to TRBJ2-1; TRBD2 aligns across 13 bases. This CDR3 spans 21 amino acids. Germline V gene sequence: CDR1 MDHEN, CDR2 SYDVKM. The V and J ends lost 6 bases and 0 bases, in that order; junction bases with no gene match: 17. This chain's CDR3 is CASRGGWGGLAGEVSYNEQFF. The CDR3 DNA follows: TGTGCCAGCAGGGGCGGGTGGGGCGGACTAGCGGGAGAAGTCTCCTACAATGAGCAGTTCTTC. The full variable domain, rest sourced from reference TRBV28 and TRBJ2-1, is DVKVTQSSRYLVKRTGEKVFLECVQDMDHENMFWYRQDPGLGLRLIYFSYDVKMKEKGDIPEGYSVSREKKERFSLILESASTNQTSMYLCASRGGWGGLAGEVSYNEQFFGPGTRLTVL.

The J gene is TRBJ1-1, the V gene TRBV2, with 8 bases matching TRBD1. This CDR3 is built from 13 residues. Trimming took 7 bases from V and 5 from J; bases not matched to a gene: 6. From germline, CDR1 is SNHLY and CDR2 FYNNEI. CDR3 loop: CASKMDRETEAFF. The CDR3 bases are TGTGCCAGCAAGATGGACAGGGAAACTGAAGCTTTCTTT.

The chain uses TRBV4-2 and TRBJ1-4; tentative D call: TRBD1 (5 bases). V was clipped by 1 base and J by 12 bases, with 15 bases between them. The CDR3 sequence is 14 residues long. CDR1 LGHNA and CDR2 YNFKEQ come from the germline V gene. This chain's CDR3 is CASSQVGSGSQLFF. CDR3 sequence (DNA): TGTGCCAGCAGCCAAGTCGGCTCAGGGTCCCAACTGTTTTTT.

This chain links TRBV19 with TRBJ2-3, with 7 bases fitting TRBD1. Germline CDR1 is LNHDA and CDR2 is SQIVND (reference sequence). V dropped 5 bases and J dropped 0; count of bases not matched to a gene: 8. The length of the CDR3 is 16 residues. The CDR3 protein is CASSVRQGISTDTQYF. The CDR3 coding sequence is TGTGCCAGTAGTGTGCGACAGGGCATTAGCACAGATACGCAGTATTTT.